This T cell receptor (beta chain) was found in a study of T cells after yellow fever vaccination (dated by TCRdb to about 2019). Study-wide context: Libraries from fractions with low cell numbers were prepared with the SMART-Seq v4 Ultra Low Input RNA kit. To follow T-cell clones before and after primary and booster YFV17D yellow fever vaccination, bulk TCR alpha and beta repertoires were sequenced over time. Two healthy male donors, one aged 18 to 29 and one aged 30 to 39 years, were included in the cohort. Blood was drawn at multiple timepoints before and after primary and secondary immunization, with bulk PBMC replicates and cell subsets isolated.

The intended sense of this specimen's treatment or condition label: live attenuated yellow fever vaccine strain. At every blood-draw timepoint, two biological replicates of bulk PBMCs were collected. PBMCs were isolated from peripheral blood using a standard Ficoll-Paque protocol. RNA was extracted with TriZol from bulk PBMCs, CD4 and CD8 fractions, and dextramer-positive and dextramer-negative fractions. TCR cDNA was synthesized by 5'RACE template switching, which introduced a universal primer site and unique molecular identifiers. Priming of cDNA synthesis was performed from both the TCR alpha and TCR beta constant segments. Library amplification used two PCR steps, and the second PCR step added sample barcodes and sequencing adapters. Libraries were sequenced on Illumina HiSeq 2500 (2x100 bp) or NovaSeq (2x150 bp). Under the source paper's analysis protocol: Demultiplexing of reads and collapsing into UMI consensus sequences were performed with MIGEC, and V(D)J alignment was carried out with MiXCR. Using edgeR on replicate PBMC samples, clonotypes were called vaccine-responding if FDR was below 0.01 and the log2 fold change was above 5 up to day 15. CD4 or CD8 identity was assigned to each bulk clonotype according to whether the clonotype was present at higher abundance in the sequenced CD4 repertoire or the sequenced CD8 repertoire. TCRdb reworked the public reads: Q25 trimming with fastp, MiXCR clone assembly, productive beta chains retained. Every distinct CDR3 protein forms one entry, paired with its most common genes and DNA. The V and J calls and clone size are TCRdb's, not the authors'. For this sample the table gives about 330,000 distinct CDR3 sequences, of which around 6.8% were detected only once. About 18% of the sample lies in the top ten.

General study outcomes and caveats: Only a couple of donors were included in the study, so the extent to which the findings can be generalized is limited. Compared with the primary T-cell response, the secondary T-cell response was faster but weaker, reaching its peak on day 5 rather than on day 15. FACS-sorted repertoires could contain abundant contaminating clonotypes from the bulk population, so computational filtering was required. A small fraction of clonotypes appeared in both the CD4 and CD8 compartments, likely as a result of convergent recombination. After the booster, most of the clones that had expanded following primary vaccination were detected again (96% of CD4 and 80% to 90% of CD8), which suggests that memory was broadly maintained.

This clonotype was detected many times. Its antigen is currently not known. No per-base quality is available; no much larger clone lies one base away. V and J are trimmed by 1 base and 2 bases, and the gene matches miss 3 bases of the junction. Looking up the germline V gene (reference sequence) yields CDR1 DFQATT and CDR2 SNEGSKA. There are 15 amino acids in the CDR3, from cysteine to phenylalanine inclusive. The retained sequence is limited to the CDR3, 45 bases, with the frame set at the first base. The receptor was derived from a man between 18 and 29 years old who received the YFV17D yellow fever vaccine. The sequence joins TRBV20-1 to TRBJ2-1; 9 central nucleotides agree with TRBD1. The sequenced sample was PBMCs, obtained 35 to 50 days after the first yellow fever vaccination. For the CDR3, the sequence is CSARVGQGTYNEQFF. DNA sequence: TGCAGTGCTAGAGTGGGACAGGGCACCTACAATGAGCAGTTCTTC.